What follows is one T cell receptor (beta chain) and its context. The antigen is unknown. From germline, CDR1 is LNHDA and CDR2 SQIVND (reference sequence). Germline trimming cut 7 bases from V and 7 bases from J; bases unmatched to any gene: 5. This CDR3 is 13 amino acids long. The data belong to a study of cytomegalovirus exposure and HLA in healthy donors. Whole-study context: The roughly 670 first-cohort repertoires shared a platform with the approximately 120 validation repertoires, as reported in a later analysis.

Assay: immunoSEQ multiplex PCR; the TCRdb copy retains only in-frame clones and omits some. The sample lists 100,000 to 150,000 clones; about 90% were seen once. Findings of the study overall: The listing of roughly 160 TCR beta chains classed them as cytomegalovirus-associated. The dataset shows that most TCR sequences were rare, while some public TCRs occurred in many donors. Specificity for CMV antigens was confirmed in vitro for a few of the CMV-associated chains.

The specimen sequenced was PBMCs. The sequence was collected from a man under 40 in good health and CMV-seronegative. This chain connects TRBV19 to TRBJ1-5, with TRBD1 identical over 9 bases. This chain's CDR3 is CASNTGGGQPQHF. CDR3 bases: TGTGCCAGTAATACAGGGGGCGGCCAGCCCCAGCATTTT.